This is a list of T cell receptor beta chains from one sample in a study of blood T cell repertoires in COVID-19. Data came from immunoSEQ multiplex PCR; TCRdb stores just in-frame clones and leaves some out. The sample records over 250,000 clones, around 90% being singletons. Material for sequencing was PBMCs or T cells enriched from blood (not recorded which). Source of these receptors: a woman between 18 and 30 years old who had recovered from COVID-19. CDR3s include the opening cysteine and the closing phenylalanine or tryptophan. D genes are given only for firm matches. Only some rows state a clone size, as once, few, many or a class for expanded clones.

>.|.|TRBV18|TRBJ2-5
TGTGCCAGCTCAAGTTCGGGAAGGGAGACCCAGTACTTC
CASSSSGRETQYF
>.|.|TRBV3-1/TRBV3-2|TRBJ2-3
TGTGCCAGCAGCCAAGTGGGGCAGCAGGGCGCCGGTACGCAGTATTTT
CASSQVGQQGAGTQYF
>.|.|TRBV24-1|TRBJ1-2
TGTGCCACCAGTGATTCCCGGACAGCAGGTCTCGTTTATGGCTACACCTTC
CATSDSRTAGLVYGYTF
>once|.|TRBV11-1|TRBJ2-3
TGTGCCAGCAGCCGAGCGTACACAGATACGCAGTATTTT
CASSRAYTDTQYF
>.|TRBD1|TRBV7-2|TRBJ1-2
TGTGCCAGCAGCTTGGGCCCGAGGACAGGGGGTAACTATGGCTACACCTTC
CASSLGPRTGGNYGYTF
>.|TRBD2|TRBV7-3|TRBJ2-3
TGTGCCAGCAGCTTATACGCGGGAGAAGCAGATACGCAGTATTTT
CASSLYAGEADTQYF
>.|.|TRBV1|TRBJ1-5
TGCACCACCGGACAGTACCTAGTTTATAGCAATCAGCCCCAGCATTTT
CTTGQYLVYSNQPQHF
>.|TRBD1|TRBV7-9|TRBJ1-2
TGTGCCAGCAGCCCAACGACAGGGGGCGGGTTGCATGGCTACACCTTC
CASSPTTGGGLHGYTF
>.|.|TRBV19|TRBJ1-2
TGTGCCAGTAGAGCCCGAAGACAGGTCCTCTATGGCTACACCTTC
CASRARRQVLYGYTF
>.|.|TRBV30|TRBJ2-5
TGTGCCTGGAGTCTGGGGGCAGAGACCCAGTACTTC
CAWSLGAETQYF
>.|TRBD1|TRBV6-6|TRBJ2-7
TGTGCCAGCGAGGGACAGGGGCTTTACGAGCAGTACTTC
CASEGQGLYEQYF
>few|.|TRBV2|TRBJ1-2
TGTGCCAGCAGTGAAAACAGGGTGGGCTATGGCTACACCTTC
CASSENRVGYGYTF
>.|TRBD2|TRBV24-1|TRBJ2-5
TGTGCCACCAGTGATTCCGGACTAGCGTCGGTGACCCAGTACTTC
CATSDSGLASVTQYF
>.|TRBD1|TRBV18|TRBJ1-3
TGTGCCAGCTCAAACTCGGACAGGGCTGGAAACACCATATATTTT
CASSNSDRAGNTIYF
>once|.|TRBV4-2|TRBJ2-1
TGTGCCAGCAGCCAAGGTTACGGGAATGAGCAGTTCTTC
CASSQGYGNEQFF
>.|TRBD2|TRBV11-2|TRBJ2-3
TGTGCCAGCAGCCCTCGAAGGCTAGCGGGGACAGATACGCAGTATTTT
CASSPRRLAGTDTQYF
>.|.|TRBV19|TRBJ1-5
TGTGCCAGTTCTCGCGGGGGTCAGCCCCAGCATTTT
CASSRGGQPQHF